What follows are 20 T cell receptor beta chains derived from one specimen sequenced in a study of T-cell reconstitution after alpha-beta-depleted transplantation in children. Construction of the TCRbeta library involved unique molecular identifiers. In TCRdb, the PCR reads were re-called with MiXCR into one record per CDR3 protein. The sample contains 100,000 to 120,000 distinct CDR3 sequences, about 6% of which appear only once. The starting material was PBMCs, mostly from graft donor cells, obtained 360 days after TCRalphabeta/CD19-depleted stem cell transplant. The receptors derive from a male patient between 2 and 9 years old who had a stem cell transplant for acute lymphoblastic leukemia, so the T cells may come from the graft donor.

This clonotype has at least ten counts. The chain couples TRBV24-1 to TRBJ2-3; no reliable D call. The CDR3 runs to 13 residues. V was shortened by 5 bases and J by 2 bases, with 7 bases between the two germline ends. The germline CDR1 and CDR2 sequences are KGHDR and SFDVKD. CDR3 DNA sequence: TGTGCCACCAGTGCCAGTTTCACAGATACGCAGTATTTT. Its protein product is CATSASFTDTQYF.

The rearrangement links TRBV20-1 to TRBJ2-5; perhaps TRBD2 as D (6 bases). Germline V gene sequence: CDR1 DFQATT, CDR2 SNEGSKA (reference sequence). The CDR3 runs to 14 residues. For the CDR3, the DNA is TGCAGATCCCTCAAACTAGCTTTCCTAGAGACCCAGTACTTC. Translating gives CRSLKLAFLETQYF.

This clonotype showed up just a few times. The gene calls are TRBV5-4 and TRBJ2-2; the match to TRBD2 covers 10 bases. V was pared by 2 bases and J by 5 bases, with 15 bases of the junction left unmatched. The CDR3 consists of 19 residues. Germline V gene sequence: CDR1 SGHNT, CDR2 YYREEE (reference sequence). The CDR3 spells CASSFLAGSAGGRTGELFF. Here the CDR3 DNA reads TGTGCCAGCAGCTTCCTGGCGGGGTCAGCGGGAGGGAGGACCGGGGAGCTGTTTTTT.

This clonotype has at least ten counts. This chain uses TRBV2 with TRBJ2-2, with TRBD1 as a possible D gene (5 bases). The CDR3 is 12 residues long. CDR1 is SNHLY and CDR2 is FYNNEI in the germline V gene. The V and J ends lost 8 bases and 5 bases respectively, with 9 bases between them. The CDR3: CASLTVTGELFF. The CDR3 DNA is TGTGCCAGCCTGACAGTGACCGGGGAGCTGTTTTTT.

This clonotype was recorded many times. The gene calls are TRBV6-1 and TRBJ1-2; the match to TRBD1 covers 8 bases. The CDR3 has 13 residues. The V and J ends lost 3 bases and 7 bases, in that order; junction bases with no gene match: 4. CDR1 MNHNS and CDR2 SASEGT come from the germline V gene. The CDR3 here is CASSDRTGTGYTF. CDR3 nucleotides: TGTGCCAGCAGTGACCGGACAGGGACTGGCTACACCTTC.

This sequence joins TRBV14 and TRBJ2-3; tentatively, D is TRBD1 (5 bases). Germline-derived CDR1 and CDR2 are SGHDN and FVKESK. The CDR3 extends over 22 amino acids. V was trimmed by 1 base and J by 0 bases, leaving 29 bases between them. The DNA for the CDR3 is TGTGCCAGCAGCCAAGTAGGGGTGCGTTCAAGAGTATATGCCTCAAGCACAGATACGCAGTATTTT. The encoded protein is CASSQVGVRSRVYASSTDTQYF.

This clonotype was detected ten times or more. V and J are TRBV13 and TRBJ1-1; D is uncertain. Trimming shortened V by 5 bases and J by 0 bases, and 7 bases separated the two germline ends. CDR1 is PRHDT and CDR2 is FYEKMQ in the germline V gene (reference sequence). This CDR3 contains 13 residues. The CDR3 sequence: CASSQVLNTEAFF. DNA of the CDR3: TGTGCCAGCAGCCAGGTTCTGAACACTGAAGCTTTCTTT. Variable domain in full (rest from reference TRBV13 and TRBJ1-1): AAGVIQSPRHLIKEKRETATLKCYPIPRHDTVYWYQQGPGQDPQFLISFYEKMQSDKGSIPDRFSAQQFSDYHSELNMSSLELGDSALYFCASSQVLNTEAFFGQGTRLTVV.

This clonotype appeared many times. V is TRBV29-1 and J is TRBJ1-6; no definite D call. Germline V gene sequence: CDR1 SQVTM, CDR2 ANQGSEA. Trimming took off 8 bases at V and 7 bases at J, with 15 bases between the two ends. The CDR3 loop spans 13 amino acids. CDR3 DNA sequence: TGCAGCCCCCCCGGGCAGGAGAATTCACCCCTCCACTTT. Translating it yields CSPPGQENSPLHF.

This clonotype appeared many times. CDR3 nucleotide sequence: TGCAGCGTTGTCAGTGGCGAGCAGTACTTC. This encodes CSVVSGEQYF. The chain couples TRBV29-1 to TRBJ2-7, with unresolved D. Germline CDR1 reads SQVTM; CDR2 reads ANQGSEA. This CDR3 has 10 amino acids. V was cut by 4 bases and J by 6 bases, with 7 bases left in between.

The table lists this clonotype with many counts. The chain is built from TRBV11-2 and TRBJ2-3, with a possible D match to TRBD2 (6 bases). This CDR3 is built from 15 residues. The germline V gene has CDR1 SGHAT and CDR2 FQNNGV. Trimming pared 2 bases from V and 3 bases from J, leaving 12 bases between. DNA for the CDR3: TGTGCCAGCAGCTTAATTAGCGGCCGAACAGATACGCAGTATTTT. The encoded protein is CASSLISGRTDTQYF.

Many counts were recorded for this clonotype. This rearrangement joins TRBV10-3 to TRBJ1-1; D remains ambiguous. The CDR3 has 12 residues. The V and J ends lost 3 bases and 6 bases respectively, with 8 bases between them. Germline-derived CDR1 and CDR2 are ENHRY and SYGVKD. The CDR3 region is CAISEPKAEAFF. The CDR3 nucleotides are TGTGCCATCAGTGAACCTAAAGCTGAAGCTTTCTTT.

J is TRBJ1-2 and V is TRBV4-3; TRBD1 matches at 9 bases. The V and J ends lost 1 base and 7 bases, in that order; junction bases with no gene match: 4. Germline V gives CDR1 LGHNA, CDR2 YSLEER. The CDR3 is made up of 14 amino acids. The CDR3, as DNA: TGCGCCAGCAGCCAAGTGGGACAGGGAAGTGGCTACACCTTC. Translation: CASSQVGQGSGYTF.

In its sample, this clonotype was seen many times. The gene calls are TRBV29-1 and TRBJ2-1; D could derive from TRBD1 or TRBD2 (6 bases each). Germline assignment: CDR1 SQVTM and CDR2 ANQGSEA. CDR3 length equals 13 residues. V gave up 4 bases and J gave up 8 bases, with 15 bases separating them. In DNA form, the CDR3 reads TGCAGCGTTGTGGGGGGCCCCATGGATGAGCAGTTCTTC. Its translation is CSVVGGPMDEQFF.

The rearrangement joins TRBV14 to TRBJ2-3; D is unresolved. The V gene's germline CDR1 is SGHDN and CDR2 FVKESK. Trimming cost V 4 bases and J 3 bases, with 14 bases left between them. This CDR3 region has 15 residues. The CDR3 nucleotides are TGTGCCAGCAGCCCCCGTGGCCGGACGACAGATACGCAGTATTTT. Its translation is CASSPRGRTTDTQYF. The whole variable domain, remainder taken from reference TRBV14 and TRBJ2-3, is EAGVTQFPSHSVIEKGQTVTLRCDPISGHDNLYWYRRVMGKEIKFLLHFVKESKQDESGMPNNRFLAERTGGTYSTLKVQPAELEDSGVYFCASSPRGRTTDTQYFGPGTRLTVL.

This clonotype was observed many times. V gene TRBV25-1 combines with J gene TRBJ2-3; D is possibly TRBD1 or TRBD2 (5 bases each). Trimming stripped 4 bases from V and 2 bases from J, with 16 bases between. CDR1 and CDR2 from the germline V gene are MGHDK and SYGVNS. The CDR3 is 16 amino acids. CDR3 sequence reads: CASSAGASNPTDTQYF. The CDR3 bases are TGTGCCAGCAGTGCCGGGGCCTCCAACCCCACAGATACGCAGTATTTT.

The rearrangement uses TRBV7-9 and TRBJ1-2; 7 bases are a match to TRBD1. The CDR3 covers 13 residues. CDR1 and CDR2 from the germline V gene are SEHNR and FQNEAQ (reference sequence). After removal of 4 bases from V and 7 bases from J, the junction contained 6 bases not matched to a gene. The CDR3 DNA sequence: TGTGCCAGCAGCTCGACAGGGATATTTGGCTACACCTTC. Translating it yields CASSSTGIFGYTF.

This clonotype was counted at least ten times. Here the CDR3 DNA reads TGCGCCAGCAGCTTGGCCAGGACTAGCGGAACCTACAATGAGCAGTTCTTC. Protein product: CASSLARTSGTYNEQFF. The rearrangement joins TRBV5-1 to TRBJ2-1; 10 bases fit TRBD2. The CDR3 runs to 17 residues. V dropped 0 bases and J dropped 2; count of bases not matched to a gene: 5. The germline CDR1 and CDR2 sequences are SGHRS and YFSETQ.

The chain combines TRBV9 with TRBJ2-4, with a possible D match to TRBD1 (5 bases). Deletions cut 0 bases from V and 11 bases from J, with 12 bases between. The germline V gene encodes CDR1 SGDLS and CDR2 YYNGEE. The CDR3 extends over 13 amino acids. The CDR3 bases are TGTGCCAGCAGCGTAGACCCAGGGTCCCTTCAGTACTTC. Encoded protein: CASSVDPGSLQYF. The variable domain in full, completed from reference TRBV9 and TRBJ2-4, reads DSGVTQTPKHLITATGQRVTLRCSPRSGDLSVYWYQQSLDQGLQFLIQYYNGEERAKGNILERFSAQQFPDLHSELNLSSLELGDSALYFCASSVDPGSLQYFGAGTRLSVL.

This clonotype was recorded many times. CDR3: CASSLAGVYEQFF. The CDR3 coding sequence is TGCGCCAGCAGCTTGGCCGGGGTCTATGAGCAGTTCTTC. The rearrangement uses TRBV5-1 and TRBJ2-1; perhaps TRBD2 as D (5 bases). With 0 bases removed from V and 8 bases from J, the gap between germline ends came to 9 bases. Germline loops: CDR1 SGHRS, CDR2 YFSETQ. The CDR3 is made up of 13 amino acids.

The gene calls are TRBV4-3 and TRBJ2-7; weak D call: TRBD1 (6 bases). Trimming stripped 0 bases from V and 2 bases from J, with 14 bases between. The CDR3 totals 16 residues. The V gene's germline CDR1 is LGHNA and CDR2 YSLEER. In DNA, the CDR3 is TGCGCCAGCAGCCAAGATCCATGGACAGACCCCTACGAGCAGTACTTC. As protein: CASSQDPWTDPYEQYF.